The 27 T cell receptor beta chains reported below all come from one sample, sequenced in a study of T cell clonality in common variable immunodeficiency. The protocol was immunoSEQ multiplex PCR, while the TCRdb copy is restricted to in-frame clones and leaves out a portion. Altogether 35,000 to 55,000 clones were found in the sample, and no singletons occur. Sequencing was carried out using peripheral blood mononuclear cells. These receptors were obtained from a person between 18 and 70 years old in good health.

At least ten counts were recorded for this clone. Read sequence stops 3 residues before the CDR3 end, and the germline J gene provides the missing end. The V call is TRBV5-4, the J call TRBJ2-3; 9 bases line up with TRBD1. This CDR3 spans 14 amino acids. Germline CDR1 and CDR2: SGHNT and YYREEE (reference sequence). With 4 bases clipped from V and 4 bases from J, the junction kept 4 bases outside the gene matches. CDR3 protein: CASSLDRGADTQYF. Incomplete CDR3 DNA: TGTGCCAGCAGCCTGGACAGGGGTGCAGATACG.

This clone was found many times. The CDR3 end lies 3 residues beyond the end of the read and is filled in from the germline J gene. This chain connects TRBV9 to TRBJ1-1; D possibly corresponds to TRBD1 (6 bases). Germline V CDR1 and CDR2: SGDLS, YYNGEE. This CDR3 comprises 13 residues. Deletions cut 4 bases from V and 5 bases from J, with 12 bases between. Here the CDR3 reads CASSPQGGTEAFF. The CDR3 bases that were read are TGTGCCAGCAGCCCACAGGGAGGGACTGAA.

Many counts were recorded for this clone. Read sequence stops 3 residues before the CDR3 end, and the germline J gene provides the missing end. V is TRBV6-2 or TRBV6-3 and J is TRBJ2-2, with a weak D call TRBD2 (5 bases). Trimming left V 5 bases short and J 3 bases short, with 7 bases between. The germline V gene encodes CDR1 MNHEY and CDR2 SVGEGT. This CDR3 region has 13 residues. The DNA read from the CDR3 is TGTGCCAGCAGTACTAGAGACACCGGGGAG. This codes for CASSTRDTGE. The CDR3 reads in full as CASSTRDTGELFF.

The table lists this clone with many counts. The read is 3 residues too short to cover the CDR3 end, so that end is filled in from the germline J gene. V gene TRBV28 combines with J gene TRBJ1-2, with 7 bases fitting TRBD1. J lost 6 bases, V lost 4 bases, and 8 bases had no gene match. From germline, CDR1 is MDHEN and CDR2 SYDVKM. The CDR3 has 14 residues. Partial CDR3 DNA: TGTGCCAGCAGTTATACAGGGGCCGAGGATGGC. It encodes CASSYTGAEDG. The full-length CDR3 reads as CASSYTGAEDGYTF.

This clone showed up many times. The read terminates 3 residues ahead of where the CDR3 ends, so the germline J gene completes it. V usage is TRBV20-1 and J usage is TRBJ2-5; 7 bases line up with TRBD1. The V gene's germline CDR1 is DFQATT and CDR2 SNEGSKA (reference sequence). This CDR3 is built from 14 residues. The J segment lost 2 bases and the V segment lost 6 bases, leaving 9 bases of the junction unmatched. This CDR3 reads CSAPKGAIQETQYF. The CDR3 DNA, read in part, is TGCAGTGCCCCCAAGGGGGCGATACAAGAGACC.

The table lists this clone with many counts. CDR3 residues: CSVVRQGYTGELFF. CDR3 bases read: TGCAGCGTTGTTAGACAGGGGTACACCGGGGAG. V and J are TRBV29-1 and TRBJ2-2, with 8 bases identical to TRBD1. The read terminates 3 residues ahead of where the CDR3 ends, so the germline J gene completes it. Germline CDR1 SQVTM, CDR2 ANQGSEA. The CDR3 loop spans 14 amino acids. V lost 4 bases to trimming and J lost 3 bases; unmatched junction nucleotides: 4.

This clone was counted at least ten times. This chain's CDR3 is CASSVTGGGGADTQYF. Incomplete CDR3 DNA: TGTGCCAGCAGTGTAACAGGGGGCGGCGGGGCAGATACG. The rearrangement uses TRBV6-1 and TRBJ2-3; TRBD1 agrees at 9 bases. The sequenced fragment ends 3 residues before the CDR3 boundary, so the rest is inferred from the germline J gene. J gave up 4 bases and V 4 bases, and 9 bases lay outside the gene matches. Germline CDR1 reads MNHNS; CDR2 reads SASEGT. The CDR3 sequence is 16 residues long.

The table lists this clone with many counts. The CDR3 goes on 3 residues after the read ends, and that part is filled in from the germline J gene. The V and J genes are TRBV30 and TRBJ2-1, with D perhaps TRBD2 (6 bases). The CDR3 sequence is 13 residues long. With 3 bases removed from V and 9 bases from J, the gap between germline ends came to 15 bases. CDR1 is GTSNPN and CDR2 is SVGIG in the germline V gene (reference sequence). Partial CDR3 DNA: TGTGCCTGGAGCCCCCGGCCCGGGGGTGAG. It codes for CAWSPRPGGE. The full CDR3 sequence reads CAWSPRPGGEQFF. The complete variable domain, with remaining parts taken from reference TRBV30 and TRBJ2-1, reads SQTIHQWPATLVQPVGSPLSLECTVEGTSNPNLYWYRQAAGRGLQLLFYSVGIGQISSEVPQNLSASRPQDRQFILSSKKLLLSDSGFYLCAWSPRPGGEQFFGPGTRLTVL.

Many counts were recorded for this clone. The CDR3 extends 3 residues past the end of the read, so its final part is completed from the germline J gene. Other nucleotide sequences in the sample specify the same CDR3. The rearrangement links TRBV6-1 to TRBJ1-2; D might be TRBD1 (6 bases). The germline CDR1 and CDR2 sequences are MNHNS and SASEGT. Trimming removed 4 bases from V and 0 bases from J, with 12 bases in between. CDR3 length: 15 amino acids. This CDR3 is CASSGTAQANYGYTF. The CDR3 bases that were read are TGTGCCAGCAGTGGGACAGCGCAGGCTAACTATGGC.

This clone was found many times. The CDR3 end is not reached by the read, which stops 3 residues before it; the germline J gene fills it in. J is TRBJ2-7 and V is TRBV20-1, with 11 bases matching TRBD2. The CDR3 has 15 amino acids. Germline V gene data show CDR1 as DFQATT and CDR2 as SNEGSKA (reference sequence). V shed 8 bases and J 0 bases; nucleotides not matched to a gene: 9. CDR3 sequence: CSPEGLAVRSYEQYF. The CDR3 bases that were read are TGCAGTCCCGAGGGACTAGCGGTCCGCTCCTACGAG.

The CDR3 sequence: CASSLVPSSGNTIYF. CDR3 DNA (partial): TGTGCCAGCAGCTTAGTACCCAGCTCTGGAAACACC. V is TRBV11-3 and J is TRBJ1-3; D not resolved. The CDR3 is cut off 3 residues early in the read; its end comes from the germline J gene. Germline V gene data show CDR1 as SGHNT and CDR2 as YENEEA. The CDR3 extends over 15 amino acids. Trimming shortened V by 1 base and J by 0 bases, and 7 bases separated the two germline ends.

This clone was seen ten or more times. With the read ending 3 residues before the CDR3 end, the germline J gene is used to fill in that end. The V and J genes are TRBV20-1 and TRBJ2-3; the D gene is possibly TRBD1 (5 bases). V lost 0 bases and J 8 bases, leaving 12 bases between the germline ends. Germline V CDR1 and CDR2: DFQATT, SNEGSKA (reference sequence). The CDR3 loop spans 13 amino acids. CDR3 residues: CSARDRPGLTQYF. CDR3 DNA (partial): TGCAGTGCTAGAGATCGGCCAGGGCTTACG.

Comments on this clone: The sequenced fragment ends 3 residues before the CDR3 boundary, so the rest is inferred from the germline J gene. The V gene is TRBV11-2, the J gene TRBJ2-7; TRBD2 matches 11 bases. V shed 8 bases and J 3 bases; nucleotides not matched to a gene: 9. The CDR3 spans 15 residues. Germline V gives CDR1 SGHAT, CDR2 FQNNGV. CDR3 DNA (partial): TGTGCCAGCGGAGAACTAGCGGGGGCAATCTACGAG. Translated, it gives CASGELAGAIYE. The whole CDR3 reads CASGELAGAIYEQYF.

This clone was picked up many times. The read is 3 residues too short to cover the CDR3 end, so that end is filled in from the germline J gene. The rearrangement uses TRBV5-1 and TRBJ2-2; perhaps TRBD1 as D (6 bases). Germline CDR1 reads SGHRS; CDR2 reads YFSETQ. V lost 2 bases, J lost 4 bases, and 12 bases lay in between. This CDR3 has 15 residues. CDR3 in amino acids: CASSFPTGSTGELFF. The covered CDR3 bases are TGCGCCAGCAGCTTTCCCACAGGGAGCACCGGGGAG.

This clone was detected many times. The CDR3 is cut off 3 residues early in the read; its end comes from the germline J gene. V gene TRBV6-1 combines with J gene TRBJ1-6; D is uncertain. V gave up 3 bases and J gave up 4 bases, with 10 bases separating them. CDR3 size: 15 residues. Germline V lookup: CDR1 MNHNS, CDR2 SASEGT. CDR3 sequence: CASSDFRFYNSPLHF. The sequenced part of the CDR3 DNA is TGTGCCAGCAGTGATTTCCGTTTTTATAATTCACCC.

At least ten counts were recorded for this clone. Coverage ceases 3 residues before the CDR3 finishes, and the germline J gene fills in the end. This chain joins TRBV5-1 and TRBJ1-2; TRBD1 matches 9 bases. The germline V gene encodes CDR1 SGHRS and CDR2 YFSETQ. With V trimmed by 6 bases and J by 6 bases, 6 bases remained unmatched. The CDR3 consists of 13 residues. The sequenced part of the CDR3 DNA is TGCGCCAGCACCGGACAGGGGCGGGATGGC. Translated: CASTGQGRDG. From start to end, the CDR3 is CASTGQGRDGYTF.

In this sample, this clone turned up many times. From the germline J gene comes the end of the CDR3, since the read stops 3 residues before it. J is TRBJ1-5 and V is TRBV20-1; possibly TRBD1 for D (5 bases). Germline V gives CDR1 DFQATT, CDR2 SNEGSKA (reference sequence). The CDR3 sequence is 15 residues long. Trimming took off 2 bases at V and 6 bases at J, with 17 bases between the two ends. The DNA read from the CDR3 is TGCAGTGCTAGAATCAGGGTGGGATGGAGTCAGCCC. Translating it yields CSARIRVGWSQP. In full, the CDR3 reads CSARIRVGWSQPQHF.

This clone was counted many times. With the read ending 3 residues before the CDR3 end, the germline J gene is used to fill in that end. The gene calls are TRBV20-1 and TRBJ1-5, with D perhaps TRBD1 (5 bases). Trimming took 5 bases from V and 4 from J, leaving 18 bases between them. The CDR3 covers 15 residues. Germline CDR1 DFQATT, CDR2 SNEGSKA (reference sequence). The CDR3 here is CSAPRGLEGNQPQHF. The part of the CDR3 DNA that was read is TGCAGTGCTCCAAGGGGTCTAGAGGGGAATCAGCCC.

This clone has ten or more counts. The CDR3 extends 3 residues past the end of the read, so its final part is completed from the germline J gene. The chain has TRBV6-4 and TRBJ2-5; 8 bases are shared with TRBD1. Trimming took 3 bases from V and 4 from J; bases not matched to a gene: 7. Per germline, CDR1 MRHNA and CDR2 SNTAGT. The CDR3 length is 15 residues. The covered CDR3 bases are TGTGCCAGCAGTGAGGCAGGGGGCCGAGGAGAGACC. Its protein is CASSEAGGRGET. The CDR3 reads in full as CASSEAGGRGETQYF.

This clone was found many times. Read data end 3 residues before the CDR3 end; the end is taken from the germline J gene. This chain connects TRBV5-1 to TRBJ2-7; 11 bases are shared with TRBD2. The CDR3 extends over 15 amino acids. The ends lost 4 bases at V and 2 bases at J; junction bases unmatched: 5. Germline V gene data show CDR1 as SGHRS and CDR2 as YFSETQ. CDR3 DNA (partial): TGCGCCAGCAGCACCGATAGCGGGGGGGCCTACGAG. It encodes CASSTDSGGAYE. The entire CDR3 is CASSTDSGGAYEQYF.

Incomplete CDR3 DNA: TGCAGCGTTGAATCCCACTACAATGAG. It encodes CSVESHYNE. The complete CDR3 protein is CSVESHYNEQFF. This chain connects TRBV29-1 to TRBJ2-1; D ambiguous. Coverage ceases 3 residues before the CDR3 finishes, and the germline J gene fills in the end. There are 12 residues in the CDR3. Trimming pared 2 bases from V and 3 bases from J, leaving 5 bases between. In germline, CDR1 is SQVTM, CDR2 ANQGSEA.

This clone was picked up a small number of times. The CDR3 end lies 3 residues beyond the end of the read and is filled in from the germline J gene. The chain links TRBV5-1 to TRBJ2-3, with 9 bases aligning to TRBD1. V lost 4 bases to trimming and J lost 5 bases; unmatched junction nucleotides: 11. CDR3 size: 16 residues. Germline lookup yields CDR1 SGHRS and CDR2 YFSETQ. The chain's CDR3 is CASSLKSGQGIDTQYF. CDR3 bases read: TGCGCCAGCAGCCTGAAGTCGGGACAGGGAATAGATACG. The whole variable domain, remainder taken from reference TRBV5-1 and TRBJ2-3, is KAGVTQTPRYLIKTRGQQVTLSCSPISGHRSVSWYQQTPGQGLQFLFEYFSETQRNKGNFPGRFSGRQFSNSRSEMNVSTLELGDSALYLCASSLKSGQGIDTQYFGPGTRLTVL.

The sample holds many counts of this clone. The CDR3 end is not reached by the read, which stops 3 residues before it; the germline J gene fills it in. V usage is TRBV5-1 and J usage is TRBJ1-5; D perhaps matches TRBD1 (6 bases). The V gene lost 3 bases and the J gene lost 3 bases, with 16 bases spanning the gap. CDR3 length equals 16 residues. CDR1 and CDR2 from the germline V gene are SGHRS and YFSETQ. The CDR3 region is CASSWDGGLHNQPQHF. The covered CDR3 bases are TGCGCCAGCAGCTGGGACGGGGGGCTGCACAATCAGCCC. Together with reference TRBV5-1 and TRBJ1-5, the CDR3 gives the full variable domain: KAGVTQTPRYLIKTRGQQVTLSCSPISGHRSVSWYQQTPGQGLQFLFEYFSETQRNKGNFPGRFSGRQFSNSRSEMNVSTLELGDSALYLCASSWDGGLHNQPQHFGDGTRLSIL.

This clone was picked up many times. From the germline J gene comes the end of the CDR3, since the read stops 3 residues before it. V gene TRBV20-1 combines with J gene TRBJ2-6, with D tentatively TRBD1 (5 bases). CDR1 is DFQATT, CDR2 SNEGSKA, per germline (reference sequence). This CDR3 region has 16 residues. Trimming removed 7 bases at V and 0 bases at J, with 16 bases between. Incomplete CDR3 DNA: TGCAGTGGTCCAGGTAGGGGATACTCTGGGGCCAACGTC. It specifies CSGPGRGYSGANV. In full, the CDR3 is CSGPGRGYSGANVLTF.

This clone was detected many times. The read ends 3 residues before the CDR3 terminus; that terminus is restored from the germline J gene. This chain uses TRBV7-6 with TRBJ2-1, with D perhaps matching TRBD2 (5 bases). The germline V and J ends were trimmed by 4 bases and 8 bases, with 12 bases remaining between them. The CDR3 has 13 residues. Germline V CDR1 and CDR2: SGHVS, FNYEAQ. CDR3 region: CASSSGLVDEQFF. The CDR3 DNA, read in part, is TGTGCCAGCAGCTCCGGACTCGTGGATGAG.

This clone has a count of ten or more. The CDR3 end falls 3 residues outside the read, so it is completed with the germline J gene. V is TRBV12-3 or TRBV12-4 and J is TRBJ1-4; TRBD1 aligns across 9 bases. The CDR3 contains 14 residues. The J segment lost 7 bases and the V segment lost 2 bases, leaving 2 bases of the junction unmatched. The sequenced CDR3 bases are TGTGCCAGCAGTTTACCGGGACAGGGTGAAAAA. Translated: CASSLPGQGEK. The full CDR3 protein reads CASSLPGQGEKLFF.

This clone was counted at least ten times. The missing CDR3 end, 3 residues past where the read stops, is filled in from the germline J gene. V usage is TRBV7-3 and J usage is TRBJ2-1; the match to TRBD1 covers 11 bases. Unmatched junction bases numbered 6, after V lost 5 bases and J lost 6 bases. The germline gives CDR1 SGHTA, CDR2 FQGTGA. The CDR3 runs to 15 residues. CDR3 region: CASSRGQGARNEQFF. CDR3 DNA (partial): TGTGCCAGCAGCCGCGGACAGGGGGCGCGCAATGAG.